This T cell receptor beta chain was retrieved from a study of blood T cell repertoires in COVID-19. Across the whole study: Some COVID-19 samples were acute and others convalescent; all came from the United States, Italy and Spain. The cDNA or gDNA used as material had been derived from T cells, B-cell-depleted T cells, or PBMCs.

Original processing methods: Reference gene primer amplification yielded estimated nucleated cell counts. The repertoire was sequenced with immunoSEQ multiplex PCR; TCRdb's copy has only in-frame clones and lacks some. V and J calls and clone size are as listed in that table; D and trimming were resolved from the DNA. Of 150,000 to 200,000 clones in the sample, about 77% were seen once. The CDR3 runs 18 residues. Germline V gives CDR1 LGHDT, CDR2 YNNKEL (reference sequence). Germline trimming cut 4 bases from V and 4 bases from J; bases unmatched to any gene: 11. Specimen: peripheral blood. This chain joins TRBV3-1 (or the pseudogene TRBV3-2) and TRBJ1-3, with 12 bases identical to TRBD1. This receptor was obtained from a woman older than 75 with acute or convalescent COVID-19. This CDR3 reads CASSLTSGTGGSGNTIYF. DNA of the CDR3: TGTGCCAGCAGCCTTACCTCCGGGACAGGGGGCTCAGGAAACACCATATATTTT.